This TCR beta chain was documented in a study of OX40 agonist ivuxolimab in advanced cancers. Turning to the study itself: Checkpoint inhibitors had been given previously to approximately 40% of patients. General study findings and limits: At 0.1-3.0 mg/kg, partial responders had clonal expansion among the lowest observed. There was clonal expansion of CD4+ and CD8+ blood T cells by week 6 at 0.1 to 3.0 mg/kg.

Trimming pared 0 bases from V and 3 bases from J, leaving 11 bases between. The CDR3 covers 15 residues. Germline V gene sequence: CDR1 MNHEY, CDR2 SVGAGI. TCRdb keeps only in-frame clones here, not all; method: immunoSEQ multiplex PCR. The table shows 65,000 to 95,000 clones, with around 80% occurring only once. Comment on this clone: Its antigen remains unidentified.

The chain recombines TRBV6-5 with TRBJ1-1, with D uncertain. The source is an adult with an advanced solid tumor such as melanoma, head and neck, liver or kidney cancer. This specimen consisted of CD4+ or CD8+ T cells sorted from blood, obtained in a trial of the OX40 agonist ivuxolimab. The CDR3 DNA sequence: TGTGCCAGCAGTTACTCGAGATCAGCGGACACTGAAGCTTTCTTT. It translates to CASSYSRSADTEAFF.